The sequence of this T cell receptor (beta chain) was determined in a study of response to subunit inactivated influenza vaccine. Study-wide points: The authors proposed limited new T cell recruitment per seasonal influenza vaccination.

V was trimmed by 0 bases and J by 3 bases, leaving 12 bases between them. CDR3 size: 17 residues. Germline CDR1 is LGHNA and CDR2 is YNFKEQ. As to this clonotype: Its cognate antigen is unknown.

TCRdb reprocessed the RT-PCR reads via MiXCR and lists one record per CDR3 protein. The repertoire holds more than 550,000 distinct CDR3 sequences, with about 11% as singletons. These same data were also listed under a study on T cells expressing NK-cell markers. That study adds: 5'RACE template switching with UMIs generated TCR beta cDNA. CD3+CD56+NKG2C+, CD3+CD56+NKG2C- and CD3+CD56-NKG2C+ T cells, once sorted, supplied the TCR beta repertoires. The dominant NKG2C+ clonotypes represented about 1.0-7.0% of CD8+ T cells in about six donors. The same clonotypes also predominated in the CD3+CD56-NKG2C+ fraction of several donors.

This specimen was PBMCs from blood, taken on the day of vaccination. This chain uses TRBV4-2 with TRBJ2-6, with D unresolved. This sequence was found in a man in his fifties who received an inactivated influenza vaccine. CDR3 nucleotide sequence: TGTGCCAGCAGCCAAGATGTGGGGTTTGGTGGGGCCAACGTCCTGACTTTC. This sequence encodes CASSQDVGFGGANVLTF.